These T cell receptor beta chains were read from a single sample in a study of a mutant IDH1 vaccine in newly diagnosed glioma. No cognate antigen is known for these TCRs. Clones were read by immunoSEQ multiplex PCR, and TCRdb kept only the in-frame ones, dropping some. The table has around 30,000 clones, 80% seen once. Material: PBMCs, obtained from a glioma patient whose treatment included an IDH1 peptide vaccine. The receptors originated from a woman aged 18-30 years with glioma. Each CDR3 is given with its conserved first and last residue. A D gene is named only where the DNA matches it firmly. Clone size appears in some rows only: once, few, many, or a class for an expanded clone.

v_call: TRBV5-4; d_call: TRBD1; clone_size: once; j_call: TRBJ1-2; cdr3_aa: CASSPTGGANYGYTF; cdr3_nt: TGTGCCAGCAGTCCGACAGGGGGCGCGAACTATGGCTACACCTTC
v_call: TRBV2; d_call: .; clone_size: .; j_call: TRBJ2-7; cdr3_aa: CASSYPTGEQYF; cdr3_nt: TGTGCCAGCAGTTACCCTACAGGCGAGCAGTACTTC
v_call: TRBV6-1; d_call: .; clone_size: .; j_call: TRBJ1-5; cdr3_aa: CASSEEVAHQPQHF; cdr3_nt: TGTGCCAGCAGTGAAGAGGTGGCGCATCAGCCCCAGCATTTT
v_call: TRBV7-9; d_call: .; clone_size: .; j_call: TRBJ1-1; cdr3_aa: CASSAAAVLGAFF; cdr3_nt: TGTGCCAGCAGCGCCGCGGCAGTCCTTGGAGCTTTCTTT
v_call: TRBV6-5; d_call: TRBD2; clone_size: .; j_call: TRBJ2-7; cdr3_aa: CASSRSSGAYEQYF; cdr3_nt: TGTGCCAGCAGTCGGTCTAGCGGGGCCTACGAGCAGTACTTC
v_call: TRBV7-9; d_call: .; clone_size: .; j_call: TRBJ2-3; cdr3_aa: CASSPREGISTDTQYF; cdr3_nt: TGTGCCAGCAGCCCCCGGGAAGGGATTAGCACAGATACGCAGTATTTT
v_call: TRBV19; d_call: .; clone_size: once; j_call: TRBJ1-3; cdr3_aa: CASSIKILSGNTIYF; cdr3_nt: TGTGCCAGTAGTATAAAGATACTCTCTGGAAACACCATATATTTT
v_call: TRBV5-1; d_call: .; clone_size: .; j_call: TRBJ2-7; cdr3_aa: CASSLFAGNEQYF; cdr3_nt: TGCGCCAGCAGCTTGTTTGCAGGGAACGAGCAGTACTTC
v_call: TRBV5-4; d_call: TRBD1; clone_size: .; j_call: TRBJ2-3; cdr3_aa: CASSVRQGTDTQYF; cdr3_nt: TGTGCCAGCAGCGTGCGACAGGGTACAGATACGCAGTATTTT
v_call: TRBV30; d_call: TRBD1; clone_size: .; j_call: TRBJ1-3; cdr3_aa: CAWQTGTGNTIYF; cdr3_nt: TGTGCCTGGCAGACAGGGACTGGAAACACCATATATTTT
v_call: TRBV9; d_call: .; clone_size: .; j_call: TRBJ2-1; cdr3_aa: CASSVGVVSSYNEQFF; cdr3_nt: TGTGCCAGCAGCGTAGGGGTGGTGAGCTCCTACAATGAGCAGTTCTTC
v_call: TRBV15; d_call: TRBD1; clone_size: .; j_call: TRBJ1-2; cdr3_aa: CATSRERQGVFGYTF; cdr3_nt: TGTGCCACCAGCAGAGAAAGACAGGGTGTTTTTGGCTACACCTTC
v_call: TRBV5-6; d_call: TRBD2; clone_size: .; j_call: TRBJ2-1; cdr3_aa: CASSWSSGSRGNEQFF; cdr3_nt: TGTGCCAGCAGCTGGTCTAGCGGGAGCCGGGGTAATGAGCAGTTCTTC
v_call: TRBV29-1; d_call: .; clone_size: .; j_call: TRBJ2-5; cdr3_aa: CSVDGSDVETQYF; cdr3_nt: TGCAGCGTTGATGGGTCAGATGTAGAGACCCAGTACTTC
v_call: TRBV2; d_call: .; clone_size: .; j_call: TRBJ2-7; cdr3_aa: CASSELLGGTYEQYF; cdr3_nt: TGTGCCAGCAGTGAACTACTAGGGGGTACCTACGAGCAGTACTTC
v_call: TRBV4-2; d_call: .; clone_size: .; j_call: TRBJ2-3; cdr3_aa: CASSQGYLDTDTQYF; cdr3_nt: TGTGCCAGCAGCCAAGGTTATCTGGATACAGATACGCAGTATTTT
v_call: TRBV5-6; d_call: .; clone_size: .; j_call: TRBJ1-2; cdr3_aa: CASSIQVNYGYTF; cdr3_nt: TGTGCCAGCAGTATACAGGTTAACTATGGCTACACCTTC
v_call: TRBV9; d_call: .; clone_size: .; j_call: TRBJ2-1; cdr3_aa: CASKAGTTYNEQFF; cdr3_nt: TGTGCCAGCAAGGCGGGGACCACGTACAATGAGCAGTTCTTC
v_call: TRBV6-4; d_call: TRBD2; clone_size: .; j_call: TRBJ2-1; cdr3_aa: CASSELGLAGVREQFF; cdr3_nt: TGTGCCAGCAGCGAACTGGGACTAGCGGGAGTTCGGGAGCAGTTCTTC
v_call: TRBV28; d_call: .; clone_size: .; j_call: TRBJ1-4; cdr3_aa: CASTVASRTNEKLFF; cdr3_nt: TGTGCCAGCACTGTCGCCTCTAGAACTAATGAAAAACTGTTTTTT
v_call: TRBV6-6; d_call: .; clone_size: .; j_call: TRBJ2-4; cdr3_aa: CASRENAVLKNIQYF; cdr3_nt: TGTGCCAGCAGGGAAAATGCCGTACTAAAAAACATTCAGTACTTC
v_call: TRBV25-1; d_call: TRBD1; clone_size: few; j_call: TRBJ1-1; cdr3_aa: CASSEYGQGLNTEAFF; cdr3_nt: TGTGCCAGCAGTGAATATGGACAGGGGCTGAACACTGAAGCTTTCTTT
v_call: TRBV6-6; d_call: .; clone_size: .; j_call: TRBJ2-2; cdr3_aa: CASNPLVEGAGELFF; cdr3_nt: TGTGCCAGCAACCCACTGGTCGAGGGTGCCGGGGAGCTGTTTTTT
v_call: TRBV23-1; d_call: .; clone_size: .; j_call: TRBJ2-3; cdr3_aa: CASSQSPEGVDTQYF; cdr3_nt: TGCGCCAGCAGTCAATCTCCGGAGGGAGTGGATACGCAGTATTTT
v_call: TRBV6-4; d_call: TRBD1; clone_size: .; j_call: TRBJ1-1; cdr3_aa: CASSLDREAEAFF; cdr3_nt: TGTGCCAGCAGCCTGGACAGGGAGGCTGAAGCTTTCTTT
v_call: TRBV6-1; d_call: .; clone_size: .; j_call: TRBJ2-6; cdr3_aa: CASSEMGSGANVLTF; cdr3_nt: TGTGCCAGCAGTGAAATGGGTTCTGGGGCCAACGTCCTGACTTTC
v_call: TRBV6-5; d_call: .; clone_size: .; j_call: TRBJ2-1; cdr3_aa: CASSSTRALYNEQFF; cdr3_nt: TGTGCCAGCAGCTCTACTAGGGCCCTCTACAATGAGCAGTTCTTC
v_call: TRBV7-2; d_call: .; clone_size: .; j_call: TRBJ2-1; cdr3_aa: CASSLRLAGLINEQFF; cdr3_nt: TGTGCCAGCAGCTTACGGCTTGCGGGCCTGATCAATGAGCAGTTCTTC